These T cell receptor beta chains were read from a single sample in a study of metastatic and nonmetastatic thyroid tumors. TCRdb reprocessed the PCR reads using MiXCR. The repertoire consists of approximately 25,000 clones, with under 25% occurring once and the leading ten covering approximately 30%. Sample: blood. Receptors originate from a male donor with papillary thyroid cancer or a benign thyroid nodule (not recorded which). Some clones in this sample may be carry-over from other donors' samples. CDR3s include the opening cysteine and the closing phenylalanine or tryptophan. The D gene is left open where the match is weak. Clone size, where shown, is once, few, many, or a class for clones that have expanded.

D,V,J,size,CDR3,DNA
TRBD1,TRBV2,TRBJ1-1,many,CASSDVQGAEAFF,TGTGCCAGCAGTGACGTACAGGGGGCTGAAGCTTTCTTT
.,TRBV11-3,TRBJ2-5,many,CASSLVVYQETQYF,TGTGCCAGCAGCTTAGTTGTGTACCAAGAGACCCAGTACTTC
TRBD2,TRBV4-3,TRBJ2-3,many,CASSQLAGAGDTQYF,TGCGCCAGCAGCCAACTAGCGGGAGCCGGAGATACGCAGTATTTT
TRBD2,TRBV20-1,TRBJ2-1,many,CSARWVAGNNEQFF,TGCAGTGCTAGATGGGTAGCGGGCAACAATGAGCAGTTCTTC
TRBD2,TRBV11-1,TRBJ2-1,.,CASSFLAGPYNEQFF,TGTGCCAGCAGCTTCTTAGCGGGCCCCTACAATGAGCAGTTCTTC
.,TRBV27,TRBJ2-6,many,CASSLRQNSGANVLTF,TGTGCCAGCAGTTTGCGCCAGAACTCTGGGGCCAACGTCCTGACTTTC
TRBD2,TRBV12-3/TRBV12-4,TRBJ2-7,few,CASSLTSGSEQYF,TGTGCCAGCAGTTTAACTAGCGGGAGCGAGCAGTACTTC
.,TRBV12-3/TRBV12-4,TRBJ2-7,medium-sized,CASSLGPSYEQYF,TGTGCCAGCAGTCTAGGACCCTCCTACGAGCAGTACTTC
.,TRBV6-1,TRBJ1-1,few,CASSELWENTEAFF,TGTGCCAGCAGTGAACTCTGGGAGAACACTGAAGCTTTCTTT
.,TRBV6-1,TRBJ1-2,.,CASSEARQWAAYGYSF,TGTGCCAGCAGTGAAGCTAGACAGTGGGCAGCTTATGGCTACTCCTTC
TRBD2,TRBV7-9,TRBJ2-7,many,CASSTYRRAGGPNEQYF,TGTGCCAGCAGCACCTATCGTCGGGCGGGAGGGCCGAACGAGCAGTACTTC
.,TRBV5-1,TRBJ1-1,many,CASSLYGRDTEAFF,TGCGCCAGCAGCTTGTACGGTAGGGACACTGAAGCTTTCTTT